The sequence of this T cell receptor beta chain was determined in a study of blood T cell repertoires in COVID-19. Study-level information: T cells, B-cell-depleted T cells, or PBMCs supplied cDNA or gDNA.

Trimming took off 1 base at V and 3 bases at J, with 13 bases between the two ends. This CDR3 spans 15 amino acids. Germline loops: CDR1 SGDLS, CDR2 YYNGEE. TCRdb's table, derived via immunoSEQ multiplex PCR, lists solely in-frame clones and lacks some. Among roughly 180,000 clones listed, approximately 87% were seen once. This sequence was found in a man aged 70-80 years with active or convalescent COVID-19. V and J are TRBV9 and TRBJ1-2; D is perhaps TRBD1 (5 bases). Input material: peripheral blood. The CDR3 nucleotides read TGTGCCAGCAGCGTACTCTCAGGGCAAGACTATGGCTACACCTTC. Its translation is CASSVLSGQDYGYTF. The whole variable domain, remainder taken from reference TRBV9 and TRBJ1-2, is DSGVTQTPKHLITATGQRVTLRCSPRSGDLSVYWYQQSLDQGLQFLIQYYNGEERAKGNILERFSAQQFPDLHSELNLSSLELGDSALYFCASSVLSGQDYGYTFGSGTRLTVV.